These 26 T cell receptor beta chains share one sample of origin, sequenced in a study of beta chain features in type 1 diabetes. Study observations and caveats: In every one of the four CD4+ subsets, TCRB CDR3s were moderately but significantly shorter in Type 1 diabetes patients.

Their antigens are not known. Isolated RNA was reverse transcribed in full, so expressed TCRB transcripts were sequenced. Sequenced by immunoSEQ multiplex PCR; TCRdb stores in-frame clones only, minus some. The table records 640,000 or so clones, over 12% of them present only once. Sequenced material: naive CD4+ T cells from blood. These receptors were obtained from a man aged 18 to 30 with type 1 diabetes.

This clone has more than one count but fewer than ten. The CDR3 reads CASSPRNDEPQHF. DNA of the CDR3: TGTGCCAGCTCACCACGAAATGACGAGCCCCAGCATTTT. The rearrangement links TRBV18 to TRBJ1-5; D not resolved. V lost 1 base and J lost 8, with 9 bases in between. The germline gives CDR1 KGHSH, CDR2 LQKENI. The CDR3 is 13 residues long.

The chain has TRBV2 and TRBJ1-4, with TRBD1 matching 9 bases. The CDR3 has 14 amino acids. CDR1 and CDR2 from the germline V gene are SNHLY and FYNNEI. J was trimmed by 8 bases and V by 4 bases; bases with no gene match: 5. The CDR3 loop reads CASSAGQGNEKLFF. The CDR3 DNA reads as TGTGCCAGCAGTGCGGGACAGGGAAACGAAAAACTGTTTTTT. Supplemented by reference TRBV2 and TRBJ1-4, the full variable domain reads EPEVTQTPSHQVTQMGQEVILRCVPISNHLYFYWYRQILGQKVEFLVSFYNNEISEKSEIFDDQFSVERPDGSNFTLKIRSTKLEDSAMYFCASSAGQGNEKLFFGSGTQLSVL.

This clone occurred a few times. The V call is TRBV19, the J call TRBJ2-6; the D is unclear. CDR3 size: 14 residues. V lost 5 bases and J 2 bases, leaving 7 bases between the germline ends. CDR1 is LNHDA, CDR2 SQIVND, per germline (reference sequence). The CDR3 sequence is CASSFDPGANVLTF. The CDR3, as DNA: TGTGCCAGTAGTTTTGATCCTGGGGCCAACGTCCTGACTTTC.

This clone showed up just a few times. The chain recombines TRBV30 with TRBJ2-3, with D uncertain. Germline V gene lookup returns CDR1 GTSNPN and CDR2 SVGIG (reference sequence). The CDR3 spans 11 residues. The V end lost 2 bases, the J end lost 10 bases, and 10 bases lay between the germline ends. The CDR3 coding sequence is TGTGCCTGGAGTCCCTCCCGCTCGCAGTATTTT. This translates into CAWSPSRSQYF. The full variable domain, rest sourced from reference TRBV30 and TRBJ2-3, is SQTIHQWPATLVQPVGSPLSLECTVEGTSNPNLYWYRQAAGRGLQLLFYSVGIGQISSEVPQNLSASRPQDRQFILSSKKLLLSDSGFYLCAWSPSRSQYFGPGTRLTVL.

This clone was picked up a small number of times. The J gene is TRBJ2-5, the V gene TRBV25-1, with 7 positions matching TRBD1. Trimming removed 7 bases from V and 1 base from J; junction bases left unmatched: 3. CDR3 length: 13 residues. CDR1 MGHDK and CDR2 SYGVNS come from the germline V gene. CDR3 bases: TGTGCCAGCACCCGGACAGGCCAAGAGACCCAGTACTTC. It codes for CASTRTGQETQYF.

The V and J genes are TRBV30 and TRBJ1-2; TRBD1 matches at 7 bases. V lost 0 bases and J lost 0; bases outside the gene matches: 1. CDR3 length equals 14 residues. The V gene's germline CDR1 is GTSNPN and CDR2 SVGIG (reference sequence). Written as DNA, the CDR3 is TGTGCCTGGAGTGTAACAGGGGCTAACTATGGCTACACCTTC. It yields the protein CAWSVTGANYGYTF. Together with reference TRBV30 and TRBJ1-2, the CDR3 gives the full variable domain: SQTIHQWPATLVQPVGSPLSLECTVEGTSNPNLYWYRQAAGRGLQLLFYSVGIGQISSEVPQNLSASRPQDRQFILSSKKLLLSDSGFYLCAWSVTGANYGYTFGSGTRLTVV.

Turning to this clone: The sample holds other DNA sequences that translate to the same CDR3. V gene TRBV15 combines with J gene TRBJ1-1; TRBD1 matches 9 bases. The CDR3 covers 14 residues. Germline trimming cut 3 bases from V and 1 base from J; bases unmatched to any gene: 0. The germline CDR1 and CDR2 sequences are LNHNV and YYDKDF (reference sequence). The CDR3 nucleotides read TGTGCCACCAGCAGGGGACAGGGGAACACTGAAGCTTTCTTT. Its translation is CATSRGQGNTEAFF.

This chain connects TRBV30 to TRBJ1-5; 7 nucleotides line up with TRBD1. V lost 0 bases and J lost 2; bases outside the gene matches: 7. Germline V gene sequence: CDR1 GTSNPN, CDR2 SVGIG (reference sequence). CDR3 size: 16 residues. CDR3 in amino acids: CAWSVEGAKGNQPQHF. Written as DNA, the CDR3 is TGTGCCTGGAGTGTGGAGGGGGCGAAGGGCAATCAGCCCCAGCATTTT. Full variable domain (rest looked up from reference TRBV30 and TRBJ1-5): SQTIHQWPATLVQPVGSPLSLECTVEGTSNPNLYWYRQAAGRGLQLLFYSVGIGQISSEVPQNLSASRPQDRQFILSSKKLLLSDSGFYLCAWSVEGAKGNQPQHFGDGTRLSIL.

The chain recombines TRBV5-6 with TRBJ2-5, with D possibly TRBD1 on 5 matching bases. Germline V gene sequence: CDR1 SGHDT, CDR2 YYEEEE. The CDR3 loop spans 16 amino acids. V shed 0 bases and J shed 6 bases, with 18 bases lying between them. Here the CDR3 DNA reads TGTGCCAGCAGCTTGGAAGCAGGGTGGGGCATACAGACCCAGTACTTC. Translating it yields CASSLEAGWGIQTQYF.

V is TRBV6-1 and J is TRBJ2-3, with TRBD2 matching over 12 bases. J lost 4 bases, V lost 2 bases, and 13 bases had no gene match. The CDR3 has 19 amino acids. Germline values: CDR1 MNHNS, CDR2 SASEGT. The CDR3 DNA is TGTGCCAGCAGTGAAATTTGGCTAGCGGGAGGGGAAGAGGCAGATACGCAGTATTTT. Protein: CASSEIWLAGGEEADTQYF.

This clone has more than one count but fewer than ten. In DNA, the CDR3 is TGTGCGGGAGTAGAGCAGTTCTTC. The encoded protein is CAGVEQFF. The chain has TRBV12-5 and TRBJ2-1; possible D gene TRBD2, 5 bases. In germline, CDR1 is LGHNT, CDR2 FRNRAP. CDR3 size: 8 residues.

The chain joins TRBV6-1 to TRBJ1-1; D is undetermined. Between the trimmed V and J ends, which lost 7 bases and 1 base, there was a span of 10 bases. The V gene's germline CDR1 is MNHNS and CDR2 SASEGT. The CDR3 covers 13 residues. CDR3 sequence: CASKRDWNTEAFF. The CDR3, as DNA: TGTGCCAGCAAGAGGGATTGGAACACTGAAGCTTTCTTT.

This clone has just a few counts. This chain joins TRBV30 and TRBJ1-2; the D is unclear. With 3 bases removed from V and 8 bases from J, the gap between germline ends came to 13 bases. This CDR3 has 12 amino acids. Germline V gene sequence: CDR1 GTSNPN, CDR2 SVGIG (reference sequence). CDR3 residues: CAWSALGFGYTF. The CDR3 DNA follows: TGTGCCTGGAGCGCTTTAGGGTTCGGCTACACCTTC.

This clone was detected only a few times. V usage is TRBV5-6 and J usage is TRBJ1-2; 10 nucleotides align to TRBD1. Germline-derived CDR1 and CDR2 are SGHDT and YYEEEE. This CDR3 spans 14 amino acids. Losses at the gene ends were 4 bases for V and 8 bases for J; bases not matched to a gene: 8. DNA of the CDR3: TGTGCCAGCAGCCCGACAGGGGGCTCGGCCGGCTACACCTTC. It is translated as CASSPTGGSAGYTF.

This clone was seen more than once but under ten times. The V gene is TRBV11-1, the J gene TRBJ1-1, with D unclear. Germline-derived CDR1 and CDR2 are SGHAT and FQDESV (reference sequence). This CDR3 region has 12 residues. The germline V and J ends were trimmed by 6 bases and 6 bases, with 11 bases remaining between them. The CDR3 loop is CASRPEGSEAFF. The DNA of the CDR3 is TGTGCCAGCAGACCTGAAGGGTCTGAAGCTTTCTTT.

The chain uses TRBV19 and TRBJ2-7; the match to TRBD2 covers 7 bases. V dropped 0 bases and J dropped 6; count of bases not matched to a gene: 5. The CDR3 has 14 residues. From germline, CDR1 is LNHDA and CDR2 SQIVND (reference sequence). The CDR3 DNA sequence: TGTGCCAGTAGTATAGAAGCGGGACCCGGCGAGCAGTACTTC. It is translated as CASSIEAGPGEQYF.

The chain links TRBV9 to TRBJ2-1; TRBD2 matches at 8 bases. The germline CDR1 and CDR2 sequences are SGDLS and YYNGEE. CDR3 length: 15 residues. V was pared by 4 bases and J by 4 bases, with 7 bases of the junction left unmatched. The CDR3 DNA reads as TGTGCCAGCAGCTCCCTGAGCGGGGGATACAATGAGCAGTTCTTC. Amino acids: CASSSLSGGYNEQFF.

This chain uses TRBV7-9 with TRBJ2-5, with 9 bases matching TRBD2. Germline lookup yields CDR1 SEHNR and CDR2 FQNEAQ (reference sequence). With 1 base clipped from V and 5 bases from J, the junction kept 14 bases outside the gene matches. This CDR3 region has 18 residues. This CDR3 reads CASSLEGLAFTFRETQYF. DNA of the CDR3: TGTGCCAGCAGCTTAGAGGGACTAGCTTTTACCTTCAGGGAGACCCAGTACTTC.

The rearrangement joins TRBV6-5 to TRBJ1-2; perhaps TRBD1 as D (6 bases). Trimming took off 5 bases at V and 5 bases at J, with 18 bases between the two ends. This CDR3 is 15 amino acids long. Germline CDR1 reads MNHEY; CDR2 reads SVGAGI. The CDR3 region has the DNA TGTGCCAGCAGTCCCCGGGCAGGGGCCCTTTATGGCTACACCTTC. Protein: CASSPRAGALYGYTF.

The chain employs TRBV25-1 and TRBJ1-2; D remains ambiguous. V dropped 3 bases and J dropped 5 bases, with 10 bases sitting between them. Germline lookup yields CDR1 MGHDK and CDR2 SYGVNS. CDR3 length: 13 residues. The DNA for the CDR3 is TGTGCCAGCAGTGACTGGAGGGATTATGGCTACACCTTC. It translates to CASSDWRDYGYTF.

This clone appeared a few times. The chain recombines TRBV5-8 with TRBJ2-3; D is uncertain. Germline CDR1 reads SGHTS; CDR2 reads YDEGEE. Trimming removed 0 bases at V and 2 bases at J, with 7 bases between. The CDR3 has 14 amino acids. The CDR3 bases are TGTGCCAGCAGCTTGGGCAGGACCACAGATACGCAGTATTTT. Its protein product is CASSLGRTTDTQYF.

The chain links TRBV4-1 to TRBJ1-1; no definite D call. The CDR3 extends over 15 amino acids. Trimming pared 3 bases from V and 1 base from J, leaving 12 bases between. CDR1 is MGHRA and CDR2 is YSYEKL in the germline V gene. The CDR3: CASSHPVRGNTEAFF. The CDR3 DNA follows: TGCGCCAGCAGCCATCCCGTTAGAGGGAACACTGAAGCTTTCTTT.

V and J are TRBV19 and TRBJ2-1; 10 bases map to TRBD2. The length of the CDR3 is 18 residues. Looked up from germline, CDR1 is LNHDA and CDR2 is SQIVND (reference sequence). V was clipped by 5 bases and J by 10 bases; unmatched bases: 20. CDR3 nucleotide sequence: TGTGCCAGTAGTCCCCTCACAGAAACTAGCGGGGCATCACACGAGCAGTTCTTC. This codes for CASSPLTETSGASHEQFF.

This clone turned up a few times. CDR3 amino acids: CASTTGVRSDTQYF. The CDR3 DNA sequence: TGTGCCAGCACGACAGGGGTAAGGTCAGATACGCAGTATTTT. The rearrangement joins TRBV2 to TRBJ2-3; 8 positions match TRBD1. The length of the CDR3 is 14 residues. Unmatched junction bases numbered 7, after V lost 7 bases and J lost 4 bases. Germline lookup yields CDR1 SNHLY and CDR2 FYNNEI.

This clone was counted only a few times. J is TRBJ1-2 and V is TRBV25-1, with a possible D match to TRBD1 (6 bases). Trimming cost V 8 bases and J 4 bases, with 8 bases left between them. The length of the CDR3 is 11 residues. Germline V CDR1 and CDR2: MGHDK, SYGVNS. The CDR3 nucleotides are TGTGCCAGCTCACAGGGCTATGGCTACACCTTC. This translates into CASSQGYGYTF.

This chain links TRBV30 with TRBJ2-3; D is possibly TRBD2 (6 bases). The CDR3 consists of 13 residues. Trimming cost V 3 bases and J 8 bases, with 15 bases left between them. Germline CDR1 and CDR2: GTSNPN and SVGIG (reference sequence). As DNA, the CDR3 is TGTGCCTGGAGCTTGCCTATGGGGGGTACGCAGTATTTT. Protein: CAWSLPMGGTQYF.